This record looks at one T cell receptor (beta chain) sequence and its context. The target antigen is unknown. The data were obtained in a study of T-cell reconstitution after alpha-beta-depleted transplantation in children. General observations from the study: From newly produced T cells came most of the T-cell counts and diversity one year after transplant.

The CDR3 has 17 residues. Germline V lookup: CDR1 SGHVS, CDR2 FNYEAQ. V shed 2 bases and J shed 0 bases, with 16 bases lying between them. Unique molecular identifiers were incorporated when the TCRbeta library was constructed. Each CDR3 protein is one row after TCRdb ran MiXCR on the PCR reads. The table records about a million distinct CDR3 sequences, less than 30% of them present only once. This TCR was recovered from a boy under two years old who had a stem cell transplant for SCID, so the T cells may come from the graft donor. Specimen: PBMCs, mostly from graft donor cells, collected 360 days after TCRalphabeta/CD19-depleted stem cell transplant. The chain carries TRBV7-6 and TRBJ2-5; TRBD2 might be the D (6 bases). CDR3 in amino acids: CASSLMVAGLYQETQYF. Written as DNA, the CDR3 is TGTGCCAGCAGCTTAATGGTGGCGGGGCTGTACCAAGAGACCCAGTACTTC.